This is a list of T cell receptor beta chains from one sample in a study of blood T cell repertoires in COVID-19. Here immunoSEQ multiplex PCR was the method, and the copy in TCRdb shows in-frame clones only, minus some. Of around 100,000 clones in the sample, 85% to 90% were seen once. The sample taken for sequencing was peripheral blood. The receptors were sampled from an elderly woman with acute or convalescent COVID-19. CDR3s include the opening cysteine and the closing phenylalanine or tryptophan. Each record gives: CDR3 protein, clone size, V gene. Some rows have no size entry. The others give once, few or many, or a class for an expanded clone.

cdr3_aa: CASSPQGRSGAKAFF
clone_size: .
v_call: TRBV4-3

cdr3_aa: CASSQTGTLYNEQFF
clone_size: .
v_call: TRBV3-1/TRBV3-2

cdr3_aa: CASRTGPSGNTIYF
clone_size: .
v_call: TRBV7-2

cdr3_aa: CASSPAAGGADTQYF
clone_size: .
v_call: TRBV7-2

cdr3_aa: CATSGFDRSHNYGYTF
clone_size: .
v_call: TRBV24-1

cdr3_aa: CSASPGYNQPQHF
clone_size: .
v_call: TRBV20-1

cdr3_aa: CASSLRLAEGEAFF
clone_size: .
v_call: TRBV4-3

cdr3_aa: CASSPTGLNTGELFF
clone_size: .
v_call: TRBV6-5

cdr3_aa: CAQSKGVGNTIYF
clone_size: .
v_call: TRBV30

cdr3_aa: CASSLGPGLAGIQETQYF
clone_size: .
v_call: TRBV11-2

cdr3_aa: CASSLDSFTNTGELFF
clone_size: few
v_call: TRBV6-4

cdr3_aa: CASRPDRVGLDTF
clone_size: .
v_call: TRBV6-5

cdr3_aa: CASYNEKLFF
clone_size: .
v_call: TRBV30

cdr3_aa: CASSFEGLQETQYF
clone_size: .
v_call: TRBV5-1

cdr3_aa: CASSPGRAMEGYTF
clone_size: .
v_call: TRBV18

cdr3_aa: CASSVVDGAGYTF
clone_size: few
v_call: TRBV9

cdr3_aa: CASSYSRGTDTQYF
clone_size: .
v_call: TRBV6-6

cdr3_aa: CASIPSLTGGYNEQFF
clone_size: few
v_call: TRBV28

cdr3_aa: CASRVHRVNTEAFF
clone_size: .
v_call: TRBV11-2

cdr3_aa: CASSLGEASNQPQHF
clone_size: once
v_call: TRBV7-9

cdr3_aa: CASSRYGQGFEPQHF
clone_size: .
v_call: TRBV3-1/TRBV3-2

cdr3_aa: CASSPGQRITGANVLTF
clone_size: .
v_call: TRBV18

cdr3_aa: CASSLYMGGYEQYF
clone_size: .
v_call: TRBV5-6

cdr3_aa: CASSLGQGTDTQYF
clone_size: .
v_call: TRBV11-3

cdr3_aa: CASSGKGQSSYGYTF
clone_size: .
v_call: TRBV11-2

cdr3_aa: CASSIGPISAGRYEQYF
clone_size: .
v_call: TRBV19

cdr3_aa: CASSRGQDRSEAFF
clone_size: .
v_call: TRBV2

cdr3_aa: CASTSGTGGFATNEKLFF
clone_size: .
v_call: TRBV27

cdr3_aa: CASSQEEGGLGEAFF
clone_size: .
v_call: TRBV4-2

cdr3_aa: CASSEDRGIGGYTF
clone_size: .
v_call: TRBV6-1

cdr3_aa: CATARAGGLDEQFF
clone_size: .
v_call: TRBV24-1

cdr3_aa: CATRASGSSFGYTF
clone_size: .
v_call: TRBV24-1

cdr3_aa: CASRLRGIASGQETQYF
clone_size: .
v_call: TRBV19

cdr3_aa: CASSLAGSGNTIYF
clone_size: .
v_call: TRBV28

cdr3_aa: CASIGQGAYEQYF
clone_size: .
v_call: TRBV28

cdr3_aa: CASTPSGNTIYF
clone_size: .
v_call: TRBV7-9

cdr3_aa: CASSPRMAFANEKLFF
clone_size: .
v_call: TRBV6-2/TRBV6-3

cdr3_aa: CASSSRGRLNTGELFF
clone_size: .
v_call: TRBV5-1

cdr3_aa: CASSRTGGLLGNQPQHF
clone_size: .
v_call: TRBV3-1/TRBV3-2

cdr3_aa: CAWSMLWAGQGFFTF
clone_size: .
v_call: TRBV30

cdr3_aa: CASSLGWTGPYEQYF
clone_size: .
v_call: TRBV7-6

cdr3_aa: CASSYTNRDEQYF
clone_size: .
v_call: TRBV6-6